This TCR beta chain derives from a study of blood T cell repertoires in COVID-19. About the study: Samples representing acute and convalescent COVID-19 were sourced from the United States, Italy and Spain.

This CDR3 region has 13 residues. Germline CDR1 SGHDT, CDR2 YYEEEE. Trimming shortened V by 3 bases and J by 3 bases, and 10 bases separated the two germline ends. Recruitment covered about 25 US areas and drew participants whose ages spanned about 18 to 95 years. Among Cohort 3 donors, those recovered had two negative PCRs, clearance, or symptom resolution. As handled by the study authors: By means of reference gene primer amplification, nucleated cell counts were estimated. Libraries were prepared by immunoSEQ multiplex PCR; TCRdb keeps only in-frame clonotypes and omits some of them. From that table come the V and J calls and clone size; the DNA was used to work out D and trimming. The table shows approximately 200,000 clones, with about 85% occurring only once.

The source of this sequence is a woman aged 25-40 years who had recovered from COVID-19. The sequencing sample was made of PBMCs or T cells enriched from blood (not recorded which). The rearrangement joins TRBV5-6 to TRBJ2-7, with a weak D call TRBD2 (6 bases). CDR3 sequence reads: CASSSAGRYEQYF. DNA of the CDR3: TGTGCCAGCAGCTCGGCGGGGCGCTACGAGCAGTACTTC. The entire variable domain, with the rest obtained from reference TRBV5-6 and TRBJ2-7, is as follows: DAGVTQSPTHLIKTRGQQVTLRCSPKSGHDTVSWYQQALGQGPQFIFQYYEEEERQRGNFPDRFSGHQFPNYSSELNVNALLLGDSALYLCASSSAGRYEQYFGPGTRLTVT.